This T cell receptor (beta chain) stems from a study of blood T cells in healthy people across ages. CDR3 size: 14 residues. Germline CDR1 SEHNR, CDR2 FQNEAQ (reference sequence). V was shortened by 5 bases and J by 4 bases, with 14 bases between the two germline ends. The study, taken as a whole, reports: Estimated diversity across one million T cells was deemed an underestimate. Fewer expanded clones and more diversity marked long-lived versus aged donors.

With a J-beta primer mix and a sample-barcoded 5' primer, a second PCR ran about 6 to 11 cycles. TCRdb processed the 5' RACE reads anew with MiXCR; each CDR3 protein has one entry. The top ten hold over 2% of the sample, which has over 1.5 million distinct CDR3 sequences, about 49% seen once. About this clonotype: The antigen is unknown.

This chain uses TRBV7-9 with TRBJ2-5; D is possibly TRBD1 (5 bases). Sequenced input: blood. The sequence derives from a woman between 35 and 50 years old in good health. CDR3 protein: CASSPKGRAETQYF. The CDR3 nucleotides are TGTGCCAGCAGCCCCAAGGGGCGTGCAGAGACCCAGTACTTC. Combining the CDR3 with reference TRBV7-9 and TRBJ2-5 gives the whole variable domain DTGVSQNPRHKITKRGQNVTFRCDPISEHNRLYWYRQTLGQGPEFLTYFQNEAQLEKSRLLSDRFSAERPKGSFSTLEIQRTEQGDSAMYLCASSPKGRAETQYFGPGTRLLVL.